These 29 T cell receptor beta chains share one sample of origin, sequenced in a study of graft-versus-host responses after intestinal transplantation. The antigens of these receptors remain unknown. Sequencing was performed with immunoSEQ multiplex PCR; in TCRdb, only in-frame clones are kept and a portion is missing. The sample includes just over 70,000 clones, nearly 85% of them seen just once. Material: unstimulated CD4+ T cells sorted from spleen or lymph node cells, obtained before transplant. Source of these receptors: a human donor who was the organ donor for an intestinal transplant.

This chain connects TRBV5-1 to TRBJ2-3, with D perhaps TRBD1 (6 bases). The CDR3 consists of 15 residues. V was cut by 4 bases and J by 2 bases, with 14 bases left in between. The V gene's germline CDR1 is SGHRS and CDR2 YFSETQ. The CDR3 loop is CASSPTGPDTDTQYF. Written as DNA, the CDR3 is TGCGCCAGCAGCCCGACAGGCCCCGACACAGATACGCAGTATTTT. The full variable domain, in which reference TRBV5-1 and TRBJ2-3 provide the parts outside the CDR3, is KAGVTQTPRYLIKTRGQQVTLSCSPISGHRSVSWYQQTPGQGLQFLFEYFSETQRNKGNFPGRFSGRQFSNSRSEMNVSTLELGDSALYLCASSPTGPDTDTQYFGPGTRLTVL.

In this sample, this clone turned up once. This rearrangement joins TRBV28 to TRBJ2-1, with 10 bases matching TRBD2. In germline, CDR1 is MDHEN, CDR2 SYDVKM. V gave up 3 bases and J gave up 4 bases; unmatched junction bases: 6. The CDR3 has 16 amino acids. The CDR3: CASSFSTSGVYNEQFF. CDR3 DNA: TGTGCCAGCAGTTTCTCAACTAGCGGGGTTTACAATGAGCAGTTCTTC.

The rearrangement joins TRBV18 to TRBJ2-5; D gene unclear. CDR3 length: 12 amino acids. The germline V gene has CDR1 KGHSH and CDR2 LQKENI. Trimming removed 4 bases at V and 4 bases at J, with 7 bases between. The CDR3 region has the DNA TGTGCCAGCTCACTCTATGGAGAGACCCAGTACTTC. Its protein product is CASSLYGETQYF.

A remark on this clone: This CDR3 is also generated by other DNA sequences in the sample. The chain recombines TRBV5-1 with TRBJ1-1; D ambiguous. V gave up 1 base and J gave up 5 bases, with 12 bases separating them. The germline V gene has CDR1 SGHRS and CDR2 YFSETQ. The CDR3 contains 14 residues. The CDR3 DNA sequence: TGCGCCAGCAGCTTGATCGGGGAAGGGACTGAAGCTTTCTTT. As protein: CASSLIGEGTEAFF.

This clone was counted only a few times. The chain is built from TRBV16 and TRBJ1-1; 7 bases map to TRBD1. The CDR3 loop spans 15 amino acids. After removal of 4 bases from V and 2 bases from J, the junction contained 7 bases not matched to a gene. The germline V gene encodes CDR1 KGHSY and CDR2 FQNENV. The CDR3 protein is CASSPWTGGNTEAFF. The CDR3 DNA is TGTGCCAGCAGCCCCTGGACAGGAGGCAACACTGAAGCTTTCTTT. Complete variable domain (other parts from reference TRBV16 and TRBJ1-1): GEEVAQTPKHLVRGEGQKAKLYCAPIKGHSYVFWYQQVLKNEFKFLISFQNENVFDETGMPKERFSAKCLPNSPCSLEIQATKLEDSAVYFCASSPWTGGNTEAFFGQGTRLTVV.

V gene TRBV4-1 combines with J gene TRBJ1-2, with D possibly matching TRBD1 (5 bases). The germline V gene encodes CDR1 MGHRA and CDR2 YSYEKL. With 1 base removed from V and 4 bases from J, the gap between germline ends came to 13 bases. This CDR3 has 15 residues. The CDR3 coding sequence is TGCGCCAGCAGCCAAGTTCCGCCAGGGTCCTATGGCTACACCTTC. This encodes CASSQVPPGSYGYTF.

This chain joins TRBV7-9 and TRBJ2-1; D is ambiguous. Trimming stripped 1 base from V and 5 bases from J, with 9 bases between. There are 14 residues in the CDR3. Germline V gene sequence: CDR1 SEHNR, CDR2 FQNEAQ (reference sequence). CDR3 DNA: TGTGCCAGCAGCTTAGGGGCCCAAGACAATGAGCAGTTCTTC. As protein: CASSLGAQDNEQFF. Looking up the rest from reference TRBV7-9 and TRBJ2-1 gives the full variable domain: DTGVSQNPRHKITKRGQNVTFRCDPISEHNRLYWYRQTLGQGPEFLTYFQNEAQLEKSRLLSDRFSAERPKGSFSTLEIQRTEQGDSAMYLCASSLGAQDNEQFFGPGTRLTVL.

The chain links TRBV6-4 to TRBJ2-5, with D perhaps TRBD2 (5 bases). Germline CDR1 and CDR2: MRHNA and SNTAGT. This CDR3 comprises 12 residues. The ends were cut back, 9 bases at V and 3 bases at J, with 11 bases in the middle. CDR3 protein: CARGGREETQYF. The CDR3 nucleotides are TGTGCCAGAGGTGGGCGGGAAGAGACCCAGTACTTC.

The V gene is TRBV10-2, the J gene TRBJ2-5; 9 bases align to TRBD2. CDR3 size: 15 residues. Germline CDR1 reads WSHSY; CDR2 reads SAAADI. J was trimmed by 1 base and V by 4 bases; bases with no gene match: 4. The CDR3 nucleotides are TGCGCCAGCAGTGGGGATAGCGGGGGCCAAGAGACCCAGTACTTC. Translated: CASSGDSGGQETQYF.

This chain joins TRBV7-9 and TRBJ2-1; tentative D call: TRBD1 (6 bases). CDR1 SEHNR and CDR2 FQNEAQ come from the germline V gene (reference sequence). The length of the CDR3 is 14 residues. With 5 bases removed from V and 9 bases from J, the gap between germline ends came to 17 bases. In DNA form, the CDR3 reads TGTGCCAGCAGCCGTGGGGGCTTAGGCGCTGAGCAGTTCTTC. Amino acid sequence: CASSRGGLGAEQFF.

The V gene is TRBV7-3, the J gene TRBJ2-2; 8 bases map to TRBD2. The V and J ends lost 4 bases and 5 bases, in that order; junction bases with no gene match: 6. The CDR3 is made up of 15 amino acids. In germline, CDR1 is SGHTA, CDR2 FQGTGA. DNA for the CDR3: TGTGCCAGCAGCTCCGGACTAGCAGGAACCGGGGAGCTGTTTTTT. This codes for CASSSGLAGTGELFF.

The chain uses TRBV2 and TRBJ2-3, with TRBD2 matching 10 bases. The CDR3 contains 17 residues. Trimming took 9 bases from V and 0 from J; bases not matched to a gene: 12. Germline-derived CDR1 and CDR2 are SNHLY and FYNNEI. The CDR3 protein is CASRPLAGGGSTDTQYF. The CDR3 DNA reads as TGTGCCAGTCGGCCCTTAGCGGGGGGCGGAAGCACAGATACGCAGTATTTT. Looking up the rest from reference TRBV2 and TRBJ2-3 gives the full variable domain: EPEVTQTPSHQVTQMGQEVILRCVPISNHLYFYWYRQILGQKVEFLVSFYNNEISEKSEIFDDQFSVERPDGSNFTLKIRSTKLEDSAMYFCASRPLAGGGSTDTQYFGPGTRLTVL.

This chain connects TRBV2 to TRBJ1-2, with 8 nucleotides matching TRBD1. Germline-derived CDR1 and CDR2 are SNHLY and FYNNEI. The CDR3 extends over 18 amino acids. V shed 4 bases and J 2 bases; nucleotides not matched to a gene: 15. CDR3 in DNA: TGTGCCAGCAGTGTCCTTAGCCCCCGGACAGGGAGCAACTATGGCTACACCTTC. Protein: CASSVLSPRTGSNYGYTF.

The J gene is TRBJ2-7, the V gene TRBV4-3; maybe TRBD1 (6 bases). In germline, CDR1 is LGHNA, CDR2 YSLEER. CDR3 length: 18 amino acids. V lost 0 bases to trimming and J lost 2 bases, with 20 bases between them. The CDR3 DNA reads TGCGCCAGCAGCCAAGAAAAGCGGCATTGGCAGGGGCCCTACGAGCAGTACGTC. Translating gives CASSQEKRHWQGPYEQYV.

The chain employs TRBV7-6 and TRBJ1-2, with unresolved D. The CDR3 is 13 residues long. Germline V gives CDR1 SGHVS, CDR2 FNYEAQ. Trimming removed 3 bases from V and 7 bases from J, with 12 bases in between. The chain's CDR3 is CASSFGQWSGYTF. The DNA of the CDR3 is TGTGCCAGCAGCTTCGGCCAGTGGAGTGGCTACACCTTC.

This clone was recorded a few times. This chain links TRBV7-3 with TRBJ1-1; TRBD1 aligns across 7 bases. Germline V lookup: CDR1 SGHTA, CDR2 FQGTGA. V gave up 5 bases and J gave up 1 base; unmatched junction bases: 7. The CDR3 extends over 15 amino acids. The CDR3: CASSADRAENTEAFF. The CDR3 DNA reads TGTGCCAGCAGCGCCGACAGGGCCGAGAACACTGAAGCTTTCTTT.

The rearrangement joins TRBV5-1 to TRBJ2-1, with TRBD2 matching 8 bases. Germline CDR1 is SGHRS and CDR2 is YFSETQ. The CDR3 spans 16 residues. Losses at the gene ends were 0 bases for V and 0 bases for J; bases not matched to a gene: 2. The CDR3 region is CASSLEAGASYNEQFF. Written as DNA, the CDR3 is TGCGCCAGCAGCTTGGAAGCGGGGGCCTCCTACAATGAGCAGTTCTTC.

In this sample, this clone turned up once. The V gene is TRBV11-2, the J gene TRBJ2-3; 8 positions match TRBD1. The CDR3 extends over 19 amino acids. V dropped 5 bases and J dropped 1; count of bases not matched to a gene: 17. The germline gives CDR1 SGHAT, CDR2 FQNNGV. The CDR3 coding sequence is TGTGCCAGCAGCCGAAGTGGCGACAGGGGCCGCTCCCGCACAGATACGCAGTATTTT. Translating it yields CASSRSGDRGRSRTDTQYF.

With regard to this clone: One end of the junction does not line up with germline, which may come from a read error. The chain uses TRBV10-1 and TRBJ2-2; the match to TRBD1 covers 7 bases. From germline, CDR1 is WNHNN and CDR2 SYGVQD (reference sequence). The length of the CDR3 is 14 residues. CDR3 region: CASRETGNAGELFF. The CDR3 nucleotides read TGCGCCAGCAGAGAGACAGGGAACGCCGGGGAGCTGTTTTTT.

The CDR3 loop is CASSLTGGNYGYTF. In nucleotides, the CDR3 is TGTGCCAGCAGTTTGACAGGGGGTAACTATGGCTACACCTTC. The V gene is TRBV28, the J gene TRBJ1-2, with 9 bases that match TRBD1. The ends lost 3 bases at V and 1 base at J; junction bases unmatched: 0. Germline lookup yields CDR1 MDHEN and CDR2 SYDVKM. This CDR3 comprises 14 residues.

The chain couples TRBV7-6 to TRBJ1-5; 9 bases are shared with TRBD1. Germline assignment: CDR1 SGHVS and CDR2 FNYEAQ. The V and J ends lost 1 base and 2 bases, in that order; junction bases with no gene match: 0. CDR3 length equals 15 residues. CDR3 protein: CASSLGTGGNQPQHF. In DNA form, the CDR3 reads TGTGCCAGCAGCTTAGGGACAGGGGGCAATCAGCCCCAGCATTTT.

The chain uses TRBV28 and TRBJ2-2, with D perhaps TRBD2 (5 bases). The V end was cut by 3 bases, the J end by 4 bases, with 12 bases between. CDR1 is MDHEN, CDR2 SYDVKM, per germline. This CDR3 has 15 residues. DNA of the CDR3: TGTGCCAGCAGTTTGTTAAGCGGCACCACCGGGGAGCTGTTTTTT. Its protein is CASSLLSGTTGELFF.

The V gene is TRBV5-1, the J gene TRBJ1-1; 7 bases match TRBD1. Germline values: CDR1 SGHRS, CDR2 YFSETQ. J was trimmed by 1 base and V by 1 base; bases with no gene match: 4. There are 15 residues in the CDR3. For the CDR3, the DNA is TGCGCCAGCAGCTTGAGGGGGCAGGGGAACACTGAAGCTTTCTTT. Residues: CASSLRGQGNTEAFF.

The V gene is TRBV7-8, the J gene TRBJ1-6; 8 bases align to TRBD1. The ends lost 4 bases at V and 8 bases at J; junction bases unmatched: 7. The CDR3 totals 15 residues. CDR1 is SGHVS and CDR2 is FQNEAQ in the germline V gene. The chain's CDR3 is CASSSSGQADSPLHF. The DNA of the CDR3 is TGTGCCAGCAGCTCGTCGGGACAGGCCGATTCACCCCTCCACTTT.

The chain couples TRBV2 to TRBJ2-3, with TRBD2 identical over 15 bases. With V trimmed by 7 bases and J by 8 bases, 7 bases remained unmatched. This CDR3 region has 15 residues. Looked up from germline, CDR1 is SNHLY and CDR2 is FYNNEI. CDR3 amino acids: CASIGTSGGQGTQYF. CDR3 bases: TGTGCCAGCATCGGGACTAGCGGGGGGCAGGGTACGCAGTATTTT.

The chain joins TRBV5-4 to TRBJ2-3; 9 bases match TRBD2. The V gene end was trimmed by 5 bases and the J gene end by 7 bases; junction bases not matched to a gene: 8. This CDR3 has 14 residues. Germline values: CDR1 SGHNT, CDR2 YYREEE (reference sequence). CDR3 residues: CASSFPGLANTQYF. Written as DNA, the CDR3 is TGTGCCAGCAGTTTTCCGGGACTAGCTAATACGCAGTATTTT.

About this clone: The germline gene is not matched at one end of the junction; a read error may be the cause. Other DNA variants within this sample encode the same CDR3. This chain connects TRBV9 to TRBJ1-2, with 8 bases aligning to TRBD1. CDR3 length equals 12 residues. Germline CDR1 and CDR2: SGDLS and YYNGEE. CDR3 DNA: TGCGCCAGCAGCGGCGGAGGACAGGGTCGAACCTTC. This translates into CASSGGGQGRTF.

This clone was observed once. The chain recombines TRBV7-2 with TRBJ1-1; TRBD1 matches 8 bases. CDR3 length: 14 amino acids. V dropped 5 bases and J dropped 4; count of bases not matched to a gene: 6. Germline V gives CDR1 SGHTA, CDR2 FQGNSA. CDR3 nucleotide sequence: TGTGCCAGCAGCCCTCAGGGGGCGGCCACTGAAGCTTTCTTT. This translates into CASSPQGAATEAFF.

The chain has TRBV12-5 and TRBJ2-7; 7 bases align to TRBD2. CDR1 is LGHNT, CDR2 FRNRAP, per germline. Trimming took 1 base from V and 2 from J; bases not matched to a gene: 5. The CDR3 is made up of 15 amino acids. CDR3 amino acids: CASGLGKSGAYEQYV. In DNA, the CDR3 is TGTGCTAGTGGTTTGGGAAAGAGCGGGGCCTACGAGCAGTACGTC.